The clone carrying this TCR beta chain turned up a few times. The sample comes from a study of cytotoxic CD8 clonotypes in ibrutinib-treated CLL. The CDR3 loop spans 17 amino acids. Per the germline V gene, CDR1 is SGDLS and CDR2 is YYNGEE. Losses at the gene ends were 3 bases for V and 2 bases for J; bases not matched to a gene: 7. Only in-frame clones appear in the TCRdb table, and some are missing; sequencing was by immunoSEQ multiplex PCR. The repertoire holds 200,000 to 250,000 clones, more than 75% seen once, with around 10% in the top ten. The clonotype comes from a human donor with chronic lymphocytic leukemia. This chain uses TRBV9 with TRBJ1-5, with TRBD1 identical over 11 bases. The sample was PBMCs, taken after 12 months of ibrutinib treatment. CDR3 nucleotide sequence: TGTGCCAGCAGCGCTGGACAGGGGGCAGGGGGCAATCAGCCCCAGCATTTT. This translates into CASSAGQGAGGNQPQHF.